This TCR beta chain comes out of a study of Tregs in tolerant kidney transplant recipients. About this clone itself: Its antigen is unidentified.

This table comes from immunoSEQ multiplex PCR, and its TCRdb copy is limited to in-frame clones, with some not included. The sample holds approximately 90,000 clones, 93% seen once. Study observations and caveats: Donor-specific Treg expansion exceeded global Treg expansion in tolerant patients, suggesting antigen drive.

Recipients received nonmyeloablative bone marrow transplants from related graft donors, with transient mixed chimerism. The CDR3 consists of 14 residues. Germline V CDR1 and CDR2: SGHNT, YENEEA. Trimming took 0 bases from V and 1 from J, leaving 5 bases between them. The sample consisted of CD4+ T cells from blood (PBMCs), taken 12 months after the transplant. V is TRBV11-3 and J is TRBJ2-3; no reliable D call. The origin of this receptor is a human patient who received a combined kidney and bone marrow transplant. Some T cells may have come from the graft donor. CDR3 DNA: TGTGCCAGCAGCTTAGAGGCGGGCACAGATACGCAGTATTTT. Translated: CASSLEAGTDTQYF.